A single sample is the source of the 2 T cell receptor beta chains below, sequenced in a study of shared clonotypes between healthy human individuals. The method was immunoSEQ multiplex PCR; TCRdb's version includes in-frame clones alone and lacks a portion of them. The sample includes about 2.3 million clones, less than 95% of them seen just once. Sample: naive CD4+ T cells from PBMCs. Subset defined: CD45RA+ positively selected. The source is a man younger than 35 in good health. Some clones in this sample may be carry-over from other donors' samples.

The J gene is TRBJ1-2, the V gene TRBV5-6; TRBD1 aligns across 8 bases. The trim removed 5 bases at V and 1 base at J, leaving 4 bases unmatched. The CDR3 has 14 residues. Germline-derived CDR1 and CDR2 are SGHDT and YYEEEE. CDR3 nucleotide sequence: TGTGCCAGCAGAATCAGGGGGCATAACTATGGCTACACCTTC. Amino acids: CASRIRGHNYGYTF.

This clone is a singleton in its sample. The junction shows a germline mismatch at one end, possibly a read error. The chain couples TRBV10-3 to TRBJ2-1, with TRBD1 matching 8 bases. The germline V gene encodes CDR1 ENHRY and CDR2 SYGVKD. This CDR3 comprises 14 residues. For the CDR3, the DNA is TGTGCCAGCAGTATGGGGACAGGCTACAATGAGCAGTTCTTC. Translated: CASSMGTGYNEQFF.